The present T cell receptor beta chain was sequenced within a study of shared clonotypes between healthy human individuals. Study-wide background: Each donor had three CD4 naive, three CD4 memory, two CD8 naive and one CD8 memory plate. Overall study findings and caveats: Compared with memory subsets, naive subsets generally had larger estimated richness.

The CDR3 runs to 13 residues. The germline V gene has CDR1 MNHEY and CDR2 SVGAGI. J was trimmed by 6 bases and V by 2 bases; bases with no gene match: 1. Donors comprised healthy HIV-negative adults lacking recent acute infections or vaccinations. Division of CD4+ cells produced a CD45RA+ naive subset and a CD45RA-negative memory subset. This clone was counted between two and nine times. Antigen unknown. This sample includes further DNA sequences coding for the same CDR3. The protocol was immunoSEQ multiplex PCR, while the TCRdb copy is restricted to in-frame clones and leaves out a portion. The data contain some 1,400,000 clones, roughly 95% of them seen just once; the ten biggest clones take up about 1%.

The source is a man aged 30-40 years in good health. The genes are TRBV6-5 and TRBJ1-1, with 9 bases matching TRBD1. Sequencing was done on a sample of naive CD4+ T cells sorted from blood. Stated subset: CD45RA+ positively selected. The CDR3 loop is CASSYGTGPEAFF. CDR3 bases: TGTGCCAGCAGTTACGGGACAGGGCCTGAAGCTTTCTTT.